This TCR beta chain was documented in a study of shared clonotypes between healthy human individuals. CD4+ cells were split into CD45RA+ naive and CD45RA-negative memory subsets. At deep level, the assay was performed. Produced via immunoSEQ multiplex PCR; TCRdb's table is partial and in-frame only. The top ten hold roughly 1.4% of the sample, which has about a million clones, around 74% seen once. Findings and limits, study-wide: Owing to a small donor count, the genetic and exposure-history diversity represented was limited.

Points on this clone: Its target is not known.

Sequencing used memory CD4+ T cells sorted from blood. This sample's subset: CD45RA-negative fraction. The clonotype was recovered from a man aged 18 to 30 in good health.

The CDR3 DNA sequence: TGTGCCATCAGTGACGGAGGGGGATCTGAAGCTTTCTTT. Translated, it gives CAISDGGGSEAFF. The chain employs TRBV10-3 and TRBJ1-1, with D perhaps matching TRBD1 (6 bases). The CDR3 consists of 13 residues. Germline V lookup: CDR1 ENHRY, CDR2 SYGVKD. The V end was cut by 3 bases, the J end by 6 bases, with 11 bases between.